This TCR beta chain was recorded in a study of metastatic and nonmetastatic thyroid tumors. Study background: Repertoires from blood and tumor or nodule tissue of malignant and benign thyroid patients were compared. The study, taken as a whole, reports: According to reports, the diversity of TCR beta was significantly higher in malignant thyroid tumors than in benign nodules, and this held in both blood and tumor samples.

Germline V lookup: CDR1 LGHNA, CDR2 YSLEER. The CDR3 length is 14 residues. The J segment lost 11 bases and the V segment lost 2 bases, leaving 11 bases of the junction unmatched. As processed by the authors: For papillary thyroid cancer, a distant-metastasis classifier was constructed from CDR3 differences observed across clinicopathological groups. With MiXCR, TCRdb reprocessed the PCR reads. The V and J calls here are based on TCRdb, not the publication. The sample includes more than 90,000 clones, more than 9.5% of them seen just once. Not a single patient had been given any form of treatment at any point before undergoing thyroid surgery. This clone was seen repeatedly, ten times or more. Antigen specificity is unknown.

The origin of this receptor is a female donor with papillary thyroid cancer or a benign thyroid nodule (not recorded which). Some clones in this sample may be carry-over from other donors' samples. The chain carries TRBV4-3 and TRBJ1-1; 7 nucleotides align to TRBD1. What was sequenced was blood. The CDR3 here is CASSQTRDSLLAFF. Here the CDR3 DNA reads TGCGCCAGCAGCCAAACGAGGGACAGTCTTCTCGCTTTCTTT.